This TCR beta chain is drawn from a study of response to subunit inactivated influenza vaccine. The table lists this clonotype with a few counts. V shed 6 bases and J shed 11 bases, with 16 bases lying between them. Germline V lookup: CDR1 SQVTM, CDR2 ANQGSEA. The CDR3 loop spans 11 amino acids. Each CDR3 protein is one row after TCRdb ran MiXCR on the RT-PCR reads. The data hold 500,000 to 550,000 distinct CDR3 sequences, with approximately 7.1% observed a single time. The starting material was PBMCs from blood, obtained less than 30 months after vaccination. The receptor's source is a man between 45 and 75 years old who received an inactivated influenza vaccine. This sequence joins TRBV29-1 and TRBJ1-1, with D unresolved. CDR3 residues: CSVSGRASAFF. CDR3 sequence (DNA): TGCAGCGTCAGTGGTAGGGCTTCCGCTTTCTTT. The whole variable domain, remainder taken from reference TRBV29-1 and TRBJ1-1, is SAVISQKPSRDICQRGTSLTIQCQVDSQVTMMFWYRQQPGQSLTLIATANQGSEATYESGFVIDKFPISRPNLTFSTLTVSNMSPEDSSIYLCSVSGRASAFFGQGTRLTVV.